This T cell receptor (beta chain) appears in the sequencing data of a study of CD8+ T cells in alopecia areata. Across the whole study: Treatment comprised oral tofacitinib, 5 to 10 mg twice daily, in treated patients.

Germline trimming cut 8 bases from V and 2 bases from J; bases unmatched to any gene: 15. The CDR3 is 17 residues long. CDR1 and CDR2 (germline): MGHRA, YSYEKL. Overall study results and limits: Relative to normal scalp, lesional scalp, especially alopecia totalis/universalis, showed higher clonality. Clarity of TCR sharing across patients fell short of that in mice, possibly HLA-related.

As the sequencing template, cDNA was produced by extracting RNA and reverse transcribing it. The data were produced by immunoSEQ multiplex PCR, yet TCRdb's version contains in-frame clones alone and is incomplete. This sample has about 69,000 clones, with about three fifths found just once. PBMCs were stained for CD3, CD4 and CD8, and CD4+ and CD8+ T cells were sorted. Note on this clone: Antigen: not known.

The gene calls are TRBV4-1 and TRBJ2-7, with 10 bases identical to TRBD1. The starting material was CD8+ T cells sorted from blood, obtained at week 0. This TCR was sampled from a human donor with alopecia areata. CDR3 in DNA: TGCGCCAGCGCTGCTGGGGCAGACAGGGGGCAAACCTACGAGCAGTACTTC. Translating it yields CASAAGADRGQTYEQYF.